This TCR beta chain was recorded in a study of blood T cell repertoires in COVID-19. Study summary: Samples came from the United States, Italy and Spain, spanning acute and convalescent COVID-19. Sources were T cells, B-cell-depleted T cells, or PBMCs; the material itself was cDNA or gDNA.

Per germline, CDR1 SGDLS and CDR2 YYNGEE. The CDR3 loop spans 14 amino acids. The V and J ends lost 3 bases and 2 bases respectively, with 11 bases between them. Methods used by the authors: Researchers report that nucleated cell counts were estimated from reference gene primer amplification. Generated by immunoSEQ multiplex PCR, the TCRdb table keeps only in-frame clones and is missing some. D and trimming were read from the DNA, whereas the V and J calls and clone size are those reported in that table. The sample shows 650,000 to 800,000 clones, around 89% of them seen only once. The rearrangement joins TRBV9 to TRBJ1-2; D is perhaps TRBD1 (5 bases). The origin of this receptor is a woman under 30 with acute or convalescent COVID-19. The sample comprised peripheral blood. CDR3 sequence: CASSEGRVNYGYTF. Written as DNA, the CDR3 is TGTGCCAGCAGCGAGGGCAGGGTAAACTATGGCTACACCTTC.